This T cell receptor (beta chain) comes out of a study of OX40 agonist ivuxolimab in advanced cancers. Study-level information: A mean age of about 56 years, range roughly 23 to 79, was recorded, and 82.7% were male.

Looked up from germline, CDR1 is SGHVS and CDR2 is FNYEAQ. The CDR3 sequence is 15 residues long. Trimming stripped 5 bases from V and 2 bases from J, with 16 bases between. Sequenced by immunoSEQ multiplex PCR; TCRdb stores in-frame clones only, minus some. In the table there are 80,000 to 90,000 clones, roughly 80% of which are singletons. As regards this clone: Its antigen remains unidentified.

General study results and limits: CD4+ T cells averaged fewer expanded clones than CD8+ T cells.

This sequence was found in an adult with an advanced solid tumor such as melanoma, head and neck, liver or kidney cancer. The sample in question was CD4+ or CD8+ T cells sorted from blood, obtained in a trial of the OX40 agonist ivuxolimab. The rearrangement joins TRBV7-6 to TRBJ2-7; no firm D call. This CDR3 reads CASSHRPEPAYEQYF. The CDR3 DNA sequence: TGTGCCAGCAGCCACCGCCCGGAACCGGCCTACGAGCAGTACTTC.